The sequence of this T cell receptor beta chain was determined in a study of vaccination and CD4 T cells after COVID-19. Treatment: approximately nine-day PBMC culture with coronavirus spike peptide pools or control peptides (ViraFEST assay). At the Johns Hopkins FTIC core, DNA taken from cultured CD4+ T cells was sequenced by way of the Oncomine TCR Beta short-read assay. TCRdb independently ran MiXCR on the PCR reads; one entry per CDR3 protein. Counted here are about 17,000 distinct CDR3 sequences, 30% to 45% occurring once; the ten biggest clones make up 8.4%. The length of the CDR3 is 15 residues. Germline V gene lookup returns CDR1 SGHDT and CDR2 YYEEEE. V shed 4 bases, J shed 3 bases, and the junction held 4 bases outside the gene matches. On this clonotype itself: The antigen is not known.

The TCR originated in a human donor who had recovered from COVID-19. The sample taken for sequencing was CD4+ T cells from blood, cultured in vitro. The chain has TRBV5-6 and TRBJ2-3, with 11 bases that match TRBD2. In DNA form, the CDR3 reads TGTGCCAGCAGCAGGGGACTAGCGGCTACAGATACGCAGTATTTT. Translated, it gives CASSRGLAATDTQYF.